These 7 T cell receptor beta chains were sequenced from one sample in a study of T cell responses to AZD1222 COVID-19 vaccine. Data came from immunoSEQ multiplex PCR; TCRdb stores just in-frame clones and leaves some out. This sample has 150,000 to 200,000 clones, with around 94% found just once. The source material was peripheral blood, sampled on day 0 of AZD1222 vaccination. These receptors came from an adult in good health.

A single count supports this clone. The chain employs TRBV28 and TRBJ1-2; D gene uncertain. The CDR3 runs to 13 residues. With 6 bases removed from V and 7 bases from J, the gap between germline ends came to 15 bases. From germline, CDR1 is MDHEN and CDR2 SYDVKM. CDR3: CASSLHTPGGYTF. In DNA, the CDR3 is TGTGCCAGCAGCCTCCACACGCCTGGTGGCTACACCTTC.

The CDR3 here is CASSPGEYEQYF. The CDR3 DNA follows: TGTGCCAGCTCACCAGGGGAATACGAGCAGTACTTC. The chain employs TRBV18 and TRBJ2-7; the D is unclear. Germline values: CDR1 KGHSH, CDR2 LQKENI. Trimming removed 2 bases from V and 4 bases from J, with 6 bases in between. The CDR3 is 12 amino acids.

This clone was counted a single time. The rearrangement joins TRBV11-2 to TRBJ1-1; 7 bases align to TRBD1. CDR1 is SGHAT, CDR2 FQNNGV, per germline. Germline trimming cut 4 bases from V and 3 bases from J; bases unmatched to any gene: 2. The CDR3 runs to 13 residues. The DNA for the CDR3 is TGTGCCAGCAGCTGGGGGACAGACACTGAAGCTTTCTTT. This codes for CASSWGTDTEAFF. The full variable domain, with the rest looked up from reference TRBV11-2 and TRBJ1-1, is EAGVAQSPRYKIIEKRQSVAFWCNPISGHATLYWYQQILGQGPKLLIQFQNNGVVDDSQLPKDRFSAERLKGVDSTLKIQPAKLEDSAVYLCASSWGTDTEAFFGQGTRLTVV.

This clone was observed a few times. This chain links TRBV6-2 or TRBV6-3 with TRBJ1-2; D is possibly TRBD1 (5 bases). From germline, CDR1 is MNHEY and CDR2 SVGEGT. The length of the CDR3 is 14 residues. V was clipped by 2 bases and J by 8 bases, with 15 bases between them. This CDR3 is CASSYLDSVNGYTF. DNA of the CDR3: TGTGCCAGCAGTTACCTTGACAGTGTTAACGGCTACACCTTC.

The V call is TRBV6-1, the J call TRBJ1-1, with D tentatively TRBD1 (6 bases). The germline V gene encodes CDR1 MNHNS and CDR2 SASEGT. Trimming removed 4 bases at V and 2 bases at J, with 17 bases between. The CDR3 contains 16 residues. CDR3 nucleotide sequence: TGTGCCAGCAGTGGGTCGGGGGCAGGGAGAAACACTGAAGCTTTCTTT. Translating it yields CASSGSGAGRNTEAFF.

The chain is built from TRBV7-2 and TRBJ2-2, with 9 nucleotides matching TRBD1. The germline CDR1 and CDR2 sequences are SGHTA and FQGNSA. The CDR3 sequence is 15 residues long. Germline trimming cut 5 bases from V and 6 bases from J; bases unmatched to any gene: 7. CDR3 DNA: TGTGCCAGCAGCGGACAGGGGACGATTGCCGGGGAGCTGTTTTTT. This encodes CASSGQGTIAGELFF.

The chain employs TRBV4-1 and TRBJ2-5; no clear D. Germline V gene lookup returns CDR1 MGHRA and CDR2 YSYEKL. The ends were cut back, 8 bases at V and 0 bases at J, with 16 bases in the middle. The CDR3 totals 15 residues. The CDR3 DNA reads TGCGCCAGCGGACCCTCCCTTAGTAACCAAGAGACCCAGTACTTC. This sequence encodes CASGPSLSNQETQYF.